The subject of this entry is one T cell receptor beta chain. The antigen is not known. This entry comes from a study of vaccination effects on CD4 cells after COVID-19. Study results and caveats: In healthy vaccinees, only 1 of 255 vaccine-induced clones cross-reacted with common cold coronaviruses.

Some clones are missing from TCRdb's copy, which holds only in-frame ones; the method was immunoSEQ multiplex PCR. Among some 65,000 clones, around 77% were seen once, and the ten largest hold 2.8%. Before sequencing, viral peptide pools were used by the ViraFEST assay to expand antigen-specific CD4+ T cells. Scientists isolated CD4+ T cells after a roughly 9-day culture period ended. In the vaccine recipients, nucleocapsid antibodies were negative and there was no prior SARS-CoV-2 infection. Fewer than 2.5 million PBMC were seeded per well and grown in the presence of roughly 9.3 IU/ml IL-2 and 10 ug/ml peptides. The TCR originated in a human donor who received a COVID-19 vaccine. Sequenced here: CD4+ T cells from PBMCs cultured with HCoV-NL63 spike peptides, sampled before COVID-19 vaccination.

This chain's CDR3 is CATSDRNRPGELFF. In DNA form, the CDR3 reads TGTGCCACCAGTGACCGTAACAGGCCCGGGGAGCTGTTTTTT. The rearrangement joins TRBV24-1 to TRBJ2-2, with D possibly being TRBD1 (5 bases). V was clipped by 4 bases and J by 6 bases, with 11 bases between them. The CDR3 runs 14 residues. The germline gives CDR1 KGHDR, CDR2 SFDVKD.